Included here is one T cell receptor beta chain sequence, with context. This clonotype was recorded at least ten times. Its antigen remains undetermined. The input lacks base qualities; no much larger clone sits a single base away. Relative to germline, V is 11 bases shorter and J is 3 bases shorter, with 19 bases between their ends. From the cysteine through the phenylalanine, the CDR3 covers 14 amino acids. Just the 42-base CDR3 DNA is kept, in frame starting at base 1. Sequences MDHEN (CDR1) and SYDVKM (CDR2) are obtained from the germline V gene. For the unsorted PBMC libraries, 2 million PBMCs were stored in RNAlater at -80 degrees C until RNA extraction and were used to generate the libraries. The multiple sclerosis patients were enrolled in a US clinical protocol that used magnetic resonance imaging to evaluate disease progression. Peripheral blood underwent Ficoll-Hypaque density gradient centrifugation to isolate PBMCs, which were then cryopreserved in liquid nitrogen.

The sample belongs to a study of neurological immune-mediated disorders (dated by TCRdb to the late 2010s). For the study in its entirety: Among the approximately 34 multiple sclerosis patients, relapsing-remitting MS accounted for approximately 30 and secondary progressive MS accounted for 3. Peripheral blood TCR-beta repertoires from patients with HTLV-I-associated myelopathy (HAM/TSP), patients with multiple sclerosis, and healthy controls were compared in the study using UMI-based sequencing. The approximately 98 TCR-beta libraries included longitudinal samples, technical triplicates and paired sorted CD4+ and CD8+ T-cell subsets alongside PBMC samples. The cohort included approximately 70 subjects: approximately 15 with HAM/TSP, some 34 with multiple sclerosis, and roughly 20 healthy controls.

Beyond this particular receptor, the publication reports: The MS cluster was not associated with any clinical or MRI features, and the authors stated that larger cohorts are needed. TCR clonal expansion was highest in HAM/TSP patients and lowest in MS patients, with MS patients falling below even healthy controls. Across subjects, expanded clones never shared an identical CDR3 amino acid sequence, which suggests that the TCR-beta repertoires in every group were private. In a phylogenetic analysis, the repertoires of 18 out of 34 MS patients fell into a single cluster of related CDR3 sequences, pointing to a possible signature at the repertoire level.

cDNA synthesis used template-switch 5'RACE with a primer carrying a 10-nucleotide random unique molecular identifier tagging each TCR transcript. Every sequencing run covered 15-18 subjects and yielded more than 170 million TCR-beta sequences. Total RNA was extracted with the RNeasy kit. Using the KAPA Real-time Library Amplification kit, TCR-beta VDJ regions were amplified with primers for the TCR constant region and the 5'RACE anchor. Sample indexes and Illumina adaptors were added in a first PCR, and a second PCR then increased library yield. The roughly 650 bp TCR product was size-selected on a 2% E-gel SizeSelection system after Ampure bead purification. Library quality was checked on a Bioanalyzer, concentration was measured with Qubit, and libraries were quantified with the Kapa Library Quantification kit before pooling. An Illumina HiSeq 2500 sequenced the libraries paired-end 2 x 150 bp. To increase sequence diversity, roughly 23-30% phiX was spiked into each library pool. The original pipeline was this. Quality-filtered reads were processed with the UMI-based MiGEC pipeline, and over 90% of raw TCR sequences were removed by the MiGEC pipeline during error correction. VDJ genes were aligned to IMGT germline references, and each clonotype was defined by a unique CDR3 amino acid sequence together with V-J genes. Clonal expansion, Shannon diversity and CDR3 relatedness were evaluated with VDJtools (CalcPairwiseDistances, ClusterSamples), while phylogenetic trees were built in CLCbio workbench. Expanded clones were defined as having at least 8 unique UMIs, based on coefficient-of-variation modelling across technical triplicates. In-frame beta chains were kept once TCRdb had trimmed the public reads at Q25 with fastp and called clones with MiXCR. A single entry per CDR3 protein holds the most common genes and DNA from its merged rows. The V and J calls come from TCRdb's annotation, not from the publication. Here the sample has about 82,000 distinct CDR3 sequences; just over 2.5% occur a single time. The ten most abundant clones make up 0.95% to 1.3% of the sample.

Source material: PBMCs. This TCR was sampled from a woman aged 25 to 39 with multiple sclerosis. The rearrangement joined TRBV28 to TRBJ1-2, with a weak D call of TRBD1 (6 bases match). The CDR3 reads CALADSDRDYGYTF. The DNA reads as follows: TGTGCCTTAGCAGATTCGGACAGAGACTATGGCTACACCTTC.